This entry features one T cell receptor (beta chain) sequence. The data derive from a study of cytomegalovirus exposure and HLA in healthy donors. PCR primers comprised 60 Vbeta and 13 Jbeta primers. Using immunoSEQ multiplex PCR, the repertoire was profiled, and TCRdb retains in-frame clones only, with some absent. The table includes 150,000 to 200,000 clones, 80% to 85% detected once. Germline CDR1 SGHTA, CDR2 FQGTGA. The CDR3 is 15 residues long. V was clipped by 1 base and J by 3 bases, with 12 bases between them. Sequenced input: PBMCs. The chain employs TRBV7-3 and TRBJ1-2, with D possibly TRBD1 on 5 matching bases. The TCR sequence derives from a woman aged 18-29 years in good health and CMV-seropositive. CDR3 nucleotides: TGTGCCAGCAGCTTAATGGCAGGGAATGACTATGGCTACACCTTC. This gives the protein CASSLMAGNDYGYTF.